The entry below gives a single T cell receptor (beta chain) sequence along with its context. Its matching antigen is unknown. The germline V gene has CDR1 MGHRA and CDR2 YSYEKL. CDR3 size: 15 residues. V lost 3 bases, J lost 3 bases, and 12 bases lay in between. These data are taken from a study of a mutant IDH1 vaccine in newly diagnosed glioma. For the study at large: Vaccinations were initiated 4-6 weeks following radiotherapy alone, or were given together with temozolomide cycles. Patients' prior therapy spanned radiotherapy, temozolomide, or both; most underwent both.

Clones were read by immunoSEQ multiplex PCR, and TCRdb kept only the in-frame ones, dropping some. Found here are tens of thousands of clones, 70% to 85% of them singletons; the top ten hold roughly 3.6%. Time point given: week 11, during vaccination. Each dose delivered 300 ug of mutant IDH1 20-mer peptide subcutaneously with imiquimod. The material sequenced was PBMCs, taken from a glioma patient whose treatment included an IDH1 peptide vaccine. The clonotype originates from a man younger than 40 with glioma. The chain is built from TRBV4-1 and TRBJ1-5; D is uncertain. CDR3 nucleotide sequence: TGCGCCAGCAGCCAGGTTGGACGGGTCAATCAGCCCCAGCATTTT. Amino acids: CASSQVGRVNQPQHF.